A selection of T cell receptor beta chains follows, all from one sample in a study of cytomegalovirus exposure and HLA in healthy donors. Method: immunoSEQ multiplex PCR; TCRdb's copy keeps in-frame clones and lacks some. The table lists approximately 150,000 clones, 70% to 80% of them singletons. Sequencing was done on a sample of PBMCs. The source is a man in his fifties or sixties in good health and CMV-seropositive. Each CDR3 is given with its conserved first and last residue. The D gene is left open where the match is weak. Size values are once, few and many counts, or a class for expanded clones, and some rows have none.

v_call,clone_size,d_call,cdr3_length,j_call,cdr3_aa,cdr3_nt
TRBV5-1,.,.,13,TRBJ2-7,CASSGGTSYEQYF,TGCGCCAGCAGCGGGGGGACTTCCTACGAGCAGTACTTC
TRBV11-3,.,.,12,TRBJ2-5,CASSSFGETQYF,TGTGCCAGCAGCTCCTTCGGGGAGACCCAGTACTTC
TRBV5-6,.,.,13,TRBJ2-7,CASSLRQAYEQYF,TGTGCCAGCAGCTTGCGGCAGGCCTACGAGCAGTACTTC
TRBV7-8,.,TRBD1,16,TRBJ2-7,CASSLQWDSHPDEQYF,TGTGCCAGCAGCTTACAATGGGACAGCCATCCGGACGAGCAGTACTTC
TRBV4-1,.,.,16,TRBJ1-6,CASSQSWPGPNSPLHF,TGCGCCAGCAGCCAATCGTGGCCAGGCCCTAATTCACCCCTCCACTTT
TRBV7-3,few,TRBD2,16,TRBJ2-1,CASSLTPGLAIGEQFF,TGTGCCAGCAGCCTAACCCCGGGACTAGCTATCGGGGAGCAGTTCTTC
TRBV7-3,once,.,12,TRBJ2-3,CASSPRADTQYF,TGTGCCAGCAGCCCGCGCGCAGATACGCAGTATTTT
TRBV10-1,.,TRBD2,16,TRBJ2-1,CATSSGLAGDFDEQFF,TGCGCCACCTCGTCGGGACTAGCGGGAGATTTCGATGAGCAGTTCTTC
TRBV7-8,.,TRBD2,15,TRBJ2-3,CASSLRTSGMDTQYF,TGTGCCAGCAGCTTACGGACTAGCGGGATGGATACGCAGTATTTT
TRBV5-4,.,.,14,TRBJ2-5,CASSLRSLGETQYF,TGTGCCAGCAGCTTGAGGAGCCTGGGAGAGACCCAGTACTTC
TRBV30,.,TRBD2,16,TRBJ2-7,CAWSLPGLAGGYEQYF,TGTGCCTGGAGTCTACCCGGACTAGCGGGGGGCTACGAGCAGTACTTC
TRBV5-1,few,TRBD1,15,TRBJ2-7,CASDEGGTGSYEQYF,TGCGCCAGCGACGAGGGAGGGACAGGGTCCTACGAGCAGTACTTC
TRBV21-1,.,.,16,TRBJ2-4,CASSFKSPDGNSIQYF,TGTGCCAGCAGCTTCAAAAGTCCCGACGGGAATAGCATTCAGTACTTC
TRBV11-2,once,TRBD1,15,TRBJ2-7,CASSLALTGAIEQYF,TGTGCCAGCAGCTTGGCTCTGACAGGGGCGATCGAGCAGTACTTC
TRBV27,.,.,15,TRBJ1-1,CASSLSGLVNTEAFF,TGTGCCAGCAGTTTGTCAGGGTTGGTGAACACTGAAGCTTTCTTT
TRBV4-1,.,TRBD2,17,TRBJ2-7,CASTREGSPGESYEQYF,TGCGCCAGCACCCGGGAGGGGTCGCCGGGTGAATCCTACGAGCAGTACTTC
TRBV5-1,.,TRBD2,19,TRBJ2-1,CASSSDAASGRGSYNEQFF,TGCGCCAGCAGCTCGGATGCGGCTAGCGGGCGGGGATCCTACAATGAGCAGTTCTTC
TRBV7-9,few,.,14,TRBJ1-5,CASSPTGLNQPQHF,TGTGCCAGCAGCCCCACAGGGCTAAATCAGCCCCAGCATTTT
TRBV9,once,.,16,TRBJ2-7,CASSVAPTGFGYEQYF,TGTGCCAGCAGCGTGGCCCCTACAGGGTTTGGATACGAGCAGTACTTC
TRBV18,.,TRBD1,15,TRBJ2-1,CASSPTGDGYNEQFF,TGTGCCAGCTCACCGACAGGGGATGGATACAATGAGCAGTTCTTC
TRBV4-2,.,TRBD2,16,TRBJ2-1,CASRLQLAGEYNEQFF,TGTGCCAGCAGACTCCAACTAGCGGGGGAATACAATGAGCAGTTCTTC
TRBV28,.,TRBD1,14,TRBJ2-7,CASSLARGPYEQYF,TGTGCCAGCAGTTTAGCCAGGGGGCCTTACGAGCAGTACTTC
TRBV2,.,TRBD1,15,TRBJ1-1,CASSEARGQGTEAFF,TGTGCCAGCAGTGAAGCCAGGGGGCAAGGCACTGAAGCTTTCTTT
TRBV6-6,.,TRBD1,13,TRBJ1-5,CASNTGGYQPQHF,TGTGCCAGCAATACAGGGGGCTATCAGCCCCAGCATTTT
TRBV15,.,.,14,TRBJ1-5,CATSRAGYNQPQHF,TGTGCCACCAGCAGGGCCGGGTACAATCAGCCCCAGCATTTT
TRBV27,.,.,12,TRBJ2-7,CASSRTGNEQYF,TGTGCCAGCAGCCGTACAGGGAACGAGCAGTACTTC